This TCR beta chain comes out of a study of CXCR4 blockade with PD-1 therapy in pancreatic cancer. TCRdb keeps only in-frame clones here, not all; method: immunoSEQ multiplex PCR. Of about 3,000 clones in the sample, less than 40% were seen once. Germline-derived CDR1 and CDR2 are SQVTM and ANQGSEA. The CDR3 has 12 residues. V was clipped by 7 bases and J by 6 bases, with 14 bases between them. The chain uses TRBV29-1 and TRBJ2-3; perhaps TRBD2 as D (6 bases). Sequenced sample: tumor tissue. This sequence originates from a human donor with pancreatic ductal adenocarcinoma. The CDR3 region is CSASAGPDTQYF. DNA of the CDR3: TGCAGCGCCTCAGCGGGCCCTGATACGCAGTATTTT.